These T cell receptor beta chains were read from a single sample in a study of persistence of HIV-infected CD4 T cells. For these TCRs, the target antigens are not known. TCRdb's table, derived via immunoSEQ multiplex PCR, lists solely in-frame clones and lacks some. The data show 35,000 or so clones, approximately 87% seen once. This specimen was cultured CD4+ T cells from PBMCs, taken from a patient who received antiretroviral therapy. Receptors originate from an adult with HIV. The donor label of this sample is uncertain. The CDR3 runs from the conserved cysteine through the conserved F or W.

v_call cdr3_length cdr3_aa
TRBV5-1 16 CASSSDLQGYNSPLHF
TRBV12-3/TRBV12-4 12 CASSPGWGEQYF
TRBV3-1/TRBV3-2 16 CASSHYYGTANTEAFF
TRBV12-3/TRBV12-4 13 CASSFESNEKLFF
TRBV6-9 16 CASSYDTGISGNTIYF
TRBV7-6 14 CASSLRAGNQPQHF
TRBV28 14 CASSLVRAHYEQYF
TRBV27 14 CASRQRGGYNEQFF
TRBV28 12 CATIRGSYEQYF
TRBV6-1 13 CASSESVYYEQYF